This T cell receptor (beta chain) came from a study of cytomegalovirus exposure and HLA in healthy donors. Study-level points and caveats: Reports credit the classifier with highly specific, highly sensitive diagnosis of cytomegalovirus status.

Germline-derived CDR1 and CDR2 are MNHEY and SVGAGI. V gave up 6 bases and J gave up 4 bases; unmatched junction bases: 5. The CDR3 consists of 13 residues. Some clones are missing from TCRdb's copy, which holds only in-frame ones; the method was immunoSEQ multiplex PCR. The sample holds about 130,000 clones, roughly 87% seen once. A remark on this clone: The antigen remains undetermined.

This chain connects TRBV6-5 to TRBJ1-2, with TRBD1 matching 7 bases. The sequenced sample was PBMCs. This sequence was found in a woman aged 18-29 years in good health and CMV-seronegative. In DNA, the CDR3 is TGTGCCAGCAGCCTCGGGACAGTCTATGGCTACACCTTC. This gives the protein CASSLGTVYGYTF.